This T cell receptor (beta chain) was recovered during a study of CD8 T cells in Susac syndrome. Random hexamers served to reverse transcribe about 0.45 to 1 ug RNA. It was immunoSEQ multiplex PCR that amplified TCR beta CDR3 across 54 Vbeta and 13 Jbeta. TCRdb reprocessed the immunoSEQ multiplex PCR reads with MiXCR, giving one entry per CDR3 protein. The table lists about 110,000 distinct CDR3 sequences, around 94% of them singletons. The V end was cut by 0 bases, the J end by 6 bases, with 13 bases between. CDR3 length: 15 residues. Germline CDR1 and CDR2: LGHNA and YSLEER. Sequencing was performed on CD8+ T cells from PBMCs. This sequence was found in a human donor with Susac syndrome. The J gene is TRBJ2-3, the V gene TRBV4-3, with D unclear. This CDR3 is CASSQDRSDFDTQYF. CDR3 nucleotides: TGCGCCAGCAGCCAAGACCGGTCAGACTTCGATACGCAGTATTTT.